A single sample gave rise to the 19 T cell receptor beta chains below, sequenced in a study of shared clonotypes between healthy human individuals (dated by TCRdb to between 2020 and 2021). Receptors were amplified or captured by the immunoSEQ multiplex PCR assay. The table was pulled from immuneACCESS by TCRdb, which kept in-frame rearrangements only. Such tables lose some clones; where checked, under half of the loss comes from unresolved V genes, and the rest has no known cause. The sample includes about 2.4 million clones, with roughly 93% observed a single time. The ten largest clones add up to 0.36% of the sample. Input material: naive CD4+ T cells from PBMCs. Per the publication, the cell subset or site label means: CD45RA+ positively selected. These TCRs come from a man younger than 30 in good health. Some clones in this sample may be carry-over from other donors' samples.

As DNA, the CDR3 is TGTGCCAGCAGCCAATTCCCCGGGACTAGCGGGAGGGTCCTCAACAACTATTACGAGCAGTACTTC. Translated: CASSQFPGTSGRVLNNYYEQYF. The rearrangement joins TRBV27 to TRBJ2-7; 16 bases are a match to TRBD2. Germline V gene lookup returns CDR1 MNHEY and CDR2 SMNVEV (reference sequence). This CDR3 is built from 22 residues. J was trimmed by 4 bases and V by 6 bases; bases with no gene match: 24.

CDR3 nucleotide sequence: TGCAGCGTGGGGGGGGGACTAGCCGCCTACGAGCAGTACTTC. This encodes CSVGGGLAAYEQYF. This chain joins TRBV29-1 and TRBJ2-7, with 9 positions matching TRBD2. The CDR3 runs to 14 residues. The germline V gene has CDR1 SQVTM and CDR2 ANQGSEA. V trimming: 6 bases; J trimming: 2 bases; junction bases outside the gene matches: 8.

Remarks on this clone: The same CDR3 also results from other DNA sequences found in this sample. This chain connects TRBV2 to TRBJ2-7; possibly TRBD1 or TRBD2 for D (5 bases each). The V and J ends lost 6 bases and 4 bases respectively, with 10 bases between them. Per germline, CDR1 SNHLY and CDR2 FYNNEI. There are 12 residues in the CDR3. CDR3 coding DNA: TGTGCCAGCAGGGGGGACGGGTACGAGCAGTACTTC. Translation gives CASRGDGYEQYF.

This clone was seen just once. The rearrangement links TRBV21-1 to TRBJ2-2; the table's D call, TRBD1, has no DNA check behind it. TRBV21-1 corresponds to a pseudogene. The CDR3 sequence is 18 residues long. The CDR3 DNA reads TGTGCCAGCAGCGACCAAAGGGGGACAGGGGCGAACACCGGGGAGCTGTTTTTT. Translated: CASSDQRGTGANTGELFF.

The V and J genes are TRBV2 and TRBJ2-3, with a possible D match to TRBD2 (6 bases). The V gene's germline CDR1 is SNHLY and CDR2 FYNNEI. The CDR3 has 15 amino acids. The ends were cut back, 6 bases at V and 0 bases at J, with 13 bases in the middle. DNA of the CDR3: TGTGCCAGCAGCCCCATCGGGACTAGCACAGATACGCAGTATTTT. It codes for CASSPIGTSTDTQYF.

The chain couples TRBV4-2 to TRBJ2-5, with 8 bases matching TRBD2. With 3 bases clipped from V and 2 bases from J, the junction kept 5 bases outside the gene matches. The CDR3 length is 15 residues. The germline V gene encodes CDR1 LGHNA and CDR2 YNFKEQ. The CDR3: CASSHDTSGQETQYF. DNA of the CDR3: TGTGCCAGCAGCCATGATACTAGCGGACAAGAGACCCAGTACTTC.

V is TRBV6-5 and J is TRBJ2-1; D perhaps matches TRBD2 (6 bases). Trimming stripped 7 bases from V and 8 bases from J, with 21 bases between. Germline V gene sequence: CDR1 MNHEY, CDR2 SVGAGI. The CDR3 has 15 residues. In DNA form, the CDR3 reads TGTGCCAGCAACGTCGATGGCCGGCCGGGGGATGAGCAGTTCTTC. This sequence encodes CASNVDGRPGDEQFF.

The chain recombines TRBV29-1 with TRBJ2-7; TRBD2 is a possible D gene (6 bases). The CDR3 covers 13 residues. V lost 0 bases and J lost 6, with 12 bases in between. Germline CDR1 is SQVTM and CDR2 is ANQGSEA. The CDR3 reads CSVEDRSGGEQYF. The DNA for the CDR3 is TGCAGCGTTGAAGATAGATCCGGGGGCGAGCAGTACTTC.

The chain is built from TRBV28 and TRBJ1-3; D perhaps matches TRBD1 (6 bases). V was pared by 6 bases and J by 3 bases, with 24 bases between. The CDR3 is 18 amino acids. Germline lookup yields CDR1 MDHEN and CDR2 SYDVKM. In nucleotides, the CDR3 is TGTGCCAGCAGCACACGGGGGGGCTCCGGGGCTGGTGGAAACACCATATATTTT. Translating it yields CASSTRGGSGAGGNTIYF.

This chain links TRBV5-1 with TRBJ2-2; 9 bases are a match to TRBD2. CDR3 length: 18 amino acids. Germline CDR1 SGHRS, CDR2 YFSETQ. The J segment lost 1 base and the V segment lost 1 base, leaving 8 bases of the junction unmatched. CDR3: CASSLSLRLAENTGELFF. CDR3 bases: TGCGCCAGCAGCTTGAGTCTCCGACTAGCGGAGAACACCGGGGAGCTGTTTTTT.

As for this clone: Other DNA sequences in this specimen translate into the identical CDR3. The chain uses TRBV7-2 and TRBJ1-3, with a possible D match to TRBD1 (5 bases). CDR3 length: 14 residues. Germline CDR1 is SGHTA and CDR2 is FQGNSA. Trimming removed 2 bases from V and 3 bases from J, with 8 bases in between. The CDR3 DNA reads as TGTGCCAGCAGCTTAACAGGAGGTGGAAACACCATATATTTT. Its translation is CASSLTGGGNTIYF.

This chain connects TRBV2 to TRBJ2-7; D call uncertain. Between the trimmed V and J ends, which lost 3 bases and 3 bases, there was a span of 18 bases. This CDR3 spans 16 amino acids. The germline CDR1 and CDR2 sequences are SNHLY and FYNNEI. CDR3 sequence: CASSDIGKGLRYEQYF. The CDR3 DNA reads as TGTGCCAGCAGTGATATTGGTAAGGGATTACGCTACGAGCAGTACTTC.

This clone turned up a few times. The chain joins TRBV5-6 to TRBJ1-5; D not resolved. The germline CDR1 and CDR2 sequences are SGHDT and YYEEEE. The CDR3 totals 17 residues. V lost 0 bases and J lost 9, with 22 bases in between. CDR3 region: CASSLGPPLGGLRPQHF. The CDR3 DNA follows: TGTGCCAGCAGCTTGGGCCCGCCGCTGGGAGGGTTGCGGCCCCAGCATTTT.

This chain connects TRBV15 to TRBJ1-5; tentatively, D is TRBD1 (6 bases). The V gene's germline CDR1 is LNHNV and CDR2 YYDKDF (reference sequence). V gave up 2 bases and J gave up 1 base, with 15 bases separating them. There are 17 residues in the CDR3. The CDR3, as DNA: TGTGCCACCAGCAGAAGGTTTGGGGGCCGAAGCAATCAGCCCCAGCATTTT. As protein: CATSRRFGGRSNQPQHF. Filled out from reference TRBV15 and TRBJ1-5, the complete variable domain reads DAMVIQNPRYQVTQFGKPVTLSCSQTLNHNVMYWYQQKSSQAPKLLFHYYDKDFNNEADTPDNFQSRRPNTSFCFLDIRSPGLGDTAMYLCATSRRFGGRSNQPQHFGDGTRLSIL.

With regard to this clone: The same CDR3 can be traced to other DNA sequences in this sample. The chain combines TRBV6-1 with TRBJ2-7; D possibly corresponds to TRBD2 (5 bases). The V end was cut by 6 bases, the J end by 2 bases, with 8 bases between. The CDR3 runs to 12 residues. The germline V gene has CDR1 MNHNS and CDR2 SASEGT. CDR3 amino acids: CASRLDTYEQYF. CDR3 bases: TGTGCCAGCAGACTAGATACCTACGAGCAGTACTTC.

V is TRBV28 and J is TRBJ2-7; 7 bases align to TRBD1. J was trimmed by 2 bases and V by 6 bases; bases with no gene match: 13. Germline CDR1 MDHEN, CDR2 SYDVKM. The CDR3 is 16 residues long. CDR3 amino acids: CASSEPFNRGTYEQYF. The CDR3 DNA reads TGTGCCAGCAGCGAACCTTTTAACAGGGGCACCTACGAGCAGTACTTC.

The table lists this clone with a count of one. The chain links TRBV5-4 to TRBJ2-3; D uncertain. V was clipped by 5 bases and J by 4 bases, with 17 bases between them. Looked up from germline, CDR1 is SGHNT and CDR2 is YYREEE (reference sequence). The CDR3 has 15 residues. CDR3: CASRTRGYPSDTQYF. The CDR3 region has the DNA TGTGCCAGCAGGACGCGCGGTTACCCCTCAGATACGCAGTATTTT. Complete variable domain (other parts from reference TRBV5-4 and TRBJ2-3): ETGVTQSPTHLIKTRGQQVTLRCSSQSGHNTVSWYQQALGQGPQFIFQYYREEENGRGNFPPRFSGLQFPNYSSELNVNALELDDSALYLCASRTRGYPSDTQYFGPGTRLTVL.

The chain links TRBV4-1 to TRBJ2-2, with 8 bases fitting TRBD2. Germline trimming cut 2 bases from V and 5 bases from J; bases unmatched to any gene: 10. Germline V gene data show CDR1 as MGHRA and CDR2 as YSYEKL. The CDR3 consists of 17 residues. For the CDR3, the DNA is TGCGCCAGCAGCCAATCAAGGGGCGGGGGGTCTACCGGGGAGCTGTTTTTT. This encodes CASSQSRGGGSTGELFF.

The V gene is TRBV28, the J gene TRBJ2-7, with TRBD1 matching over 8 bases. The CDR3 has 15 residues. The V segment lost 4 bases and the J segment 2 bases; nucleotides outside the gene matches: 7. The germline V gene encodes CDR1 MDHEN and CDR2 SYDVKM. The CDR3 spells CASSSPDRGTYEQYF. DNA for the CDR3: TGTGCCAGCAGTTCACCCGACAGGGGTACCTACGAGCAGTACTTC.